These 4 T cell receptor beta chains came from one sample sequenced in a study of blood T cell repertoires in COVID-19. Here immunoSEQ multiplex PCR was the method, and the copy in TCRdb shows in-frame clones only, minus some. The sample lists roughly 250,000 clones; about 83% were seen once. The sample was peripheral blood. The receptor set was obtained from a human donor in a cohort sampled during active COVID-19.

This chain uses TRBV27 with TRBJ2-1, with 7 bases that match TRBD2. Trimming took 6 bases from V and 2 from J; bases not matched to a gene: 10. Germline V gives CDR1 MNHEY, CDR2 SMNVEV (reference sequence). The CDR3 has 16 residues. The CDR3 coding sequence is TGTGCCAGCAGCCCCGGGGTAGCGGGCACCTACAATGAGCAGTTCTTC. As protein: CASSPGVAGTYNEQFF.

The V call is TRBV30, the J call TRBJ2-2; TRBD2 is a possible D gene (5 bases). V dropped 8 bases and J dropped 4 bases, with 8 bases sitting between them. This CDR3 is built from 11 residues. CDR1 and CDR2 from the germline V gene are GTSNPN and SVGIG (reference sequence). CDR3 region: CARGSTGELFF. The CDR3 DNA reads as TGTGCCCGAGGGAGCACCGGGGAGCTGTTTTTT.

This clone is judged medium-sized. The V and J genes are TRBV18 and TRBJ2-7, with TRBD2 identical over 11 bases. Looked up from germline, CDR1 is KGHSH and CDR2 is LQKENI. This CDR3 is built from 16 residues. The V gene end was trimmed by 0 bases and the J gene end by 4 bases; junction bases not matched to a gene: 5. This CDR3 is CASSPPTSGILYEQYF. The CDR3 DNA is TGTGCCAGCTCACCACCGACTAGCGGGATACTTTACGAGCAGTACTTC.

The chain employs TRBV10-3 and TRBJ2-3; tentative D call: TRBD2 (5 bases). The germline V gene has CDR1 ENHRY and CDR2 SYGVKD. The CDR3 spans 15 residues. The V and J ends lost 7 bases and 0 bases respectively, with 14 bases between them. CDR3 residues: CAIKLSSTSTDTQYF. The CDR3 nucleotides read TGTGCCATCAAATTATCTAGCACAAGCACAGATACGCAGTATTTT.